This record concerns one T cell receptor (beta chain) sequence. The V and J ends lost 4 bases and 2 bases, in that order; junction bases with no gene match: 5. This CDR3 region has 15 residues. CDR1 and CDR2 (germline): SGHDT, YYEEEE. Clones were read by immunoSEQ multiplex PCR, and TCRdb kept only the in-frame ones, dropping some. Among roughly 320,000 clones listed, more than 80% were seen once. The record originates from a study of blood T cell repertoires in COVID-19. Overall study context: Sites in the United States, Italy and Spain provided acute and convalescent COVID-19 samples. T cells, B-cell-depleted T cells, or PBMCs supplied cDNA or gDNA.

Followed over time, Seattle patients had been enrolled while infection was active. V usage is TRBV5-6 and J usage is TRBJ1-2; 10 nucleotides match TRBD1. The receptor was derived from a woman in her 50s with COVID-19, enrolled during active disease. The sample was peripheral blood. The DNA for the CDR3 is TGTGCCAGCAGCCCGGACAGGGGGTACAACTATGGCTACACCTTC. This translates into CASSPDRGYNYGYTF.